This is a list of T cell receptor beta chains from one sample in a study of tumor-infiltrating lymphocytes in oesophageal squamous cell carcinoma. TCRdb reprocessed the PCR reads with MiXCR, giving one entry per CDR3 protein. This table holds 20,000 to 25,000 distinct CDR3 sequences, around 40% found once. Input material: esophageal tumor tissue. These receptors were obtained from a male donor with esophageal squamous cell carcinoma. The CDR3 runs from the conserved cysteine through the conserved F or W. D genes are given only for firm matches. A clone size is listed for some rows: how often the clone was seen (once, few, many), or a class if it is expanded.

-	TRBV6-1	TRBJ1-4	many	TGTGCCAGCAGCCAACAGGGCTGGGGGGAAAAACTGTTTTTT	CASSQQGWGEKLFF
-	TRBV6-1	TRBJ2-5	-	TGTGCCAGCAGTGAAGAGAGTCACGGCTCCGAGACCCAGTACTTC	CASSEESHGSETQYF
-	TRBV7-9	TRBJ2-1	-	TGTGCCAGCAGCTTAAGAGCAGACCGGTACAATGAGCAGTTCTTC	CASSLRADRYNEQFF
-	TRBV28	TRBJ2-5	many	TGTGCCAGCAGTTTTGGGGGGATATGGTACCAAGAGACCCAGTACTTC	CASSFGGIWYQETQYF
-	TRBV7-3	TRBJ2-5	many	TGTGCCAGCAGCCCCCCCGGCAGCCGCGATGAGCAGTACTTC	CASSPPGSRDEQYF
-	TRBV7-9	TRBJ2-1	medium-sized	TGTGCCAGCAGCTTCCGGGACAGCGGGGACTATGAGCAGTTCTTC	CASSFRDSGDYEQFF
-	TRBV11-2	TRBJ2-1	many	TGTGCCAGCAGCCGGATCGGGGGTCTTGAGCAGTTCTTC	CASSRIGGLEQFF
-	TRBV2	TRBJ1-2	-	TGTGCCAGCACCCAAGGAGGTGGCTATGGCTACACCTTC	CASTQGGGYGYTF
-	TRBV28	TRBJ2-3	few	TGTGCCAGCAGTGGCGGAGGGAACACCGGGGAGCTGTTCTTC	CASSGGGNTGELFF
TRBD2	TRBV7-2	TRBJ2-5	-	TGTGCCAGCAGCCACCATGGTAGCGGGATCGGGACCCAGTACTTC	CASSHHGSGIGTQYF
-	TRBV6-6	TRBJ2-3	-	TGTGCCAGCATGGTTCAGCAAGCAGATACGCAGTATTTT	CASMVQQADTQYF
TRBD2	TRBV7-2	TRBJ2-3	-	TGTGCCAGCAGCATTAGCGGGAGCACAGATACGCAGTATTTT	CASSISGSTDTQYF
-	TRBV6-4	TRBJ2-5	many	TGTGCCAGCAGTATGAATAGCCAAGAGACCCAGTACTTC	CASSMNSQETQYF
TRBD1	TRBV6-1	TRBJ2-4	-	TGTGCCAGCAGCCCCAGGACAGGACCCAGACTAGCCAAAAACATTCAGTACTTC	CASSPRTGPRLAKNIQYF
-	TRBV7-6	TRBJ2-1	-	TGTGCCAGCAGCTTAGTGGACGAGCAGTTCTTC	CASSLVDEQFF
-	TRBV7-3	TRBJ1-6	many	TGTGCCAGCAGCTTAACAGGGTTT	CASSLTGF
TRBD1	TRBV19	TRBJ2-1	many	TGTGCCAGTAGCTGGGGACAGGGAGGTTACAATGAGCAGTTCTTC	CASSWGQGGYNEQFF
TRBD1	TRBV6-1	TRBJ2-5	-	TGTGCCAGCACCTCTCCCACAGGGGGCATCGGGGAGACCCAGTACTTC	CASTSPTGGIGETQYF
-	TRBV7-3	TRBJ2-1	-	TGTGCCAGCAGCTTAGGGGCGACCTCCTACAATGAGCAGTTCTTC	CASSLGATSYNEQFF
-	TRBV6-2/TRBV6-3	TRBJ2-5	few	TGTGCCAGCAGCCGACCGAAAGAGACCCAGTACTTC	CASSRPKETQYF
-	TRBV7-6	TRBJ2-3	-	TGTGCCAGCAGCCAGTGGCTAGGCCAGGGGGATACGCAGTATTTT	CASSQWLGQGDTQYF
-	TRBV7-6	TRBJ2-5	few	TGTGCCAGCAGCTTACATCTTCCGGGAAAAGAGACCCAGTACTTC	CASSLHLPGKETQYF
-	TRBV28	TRBJ2-7	many	TGTGCCAGCAGTCCTATCCGACCGGGCGAACCCCTCCACTTC	CASSPIRPGEPLHF
-	TRBV4-2	TRBJ1-4	-	TGTGCCAGCAGCCAAGAAGGGGCTACTAATGAAAAACTGTTTTTT	CASSQEGATNEKLFF
-	TRBV10-1	TRBJ2-7	-	TGCGCCAGCAGTACAAACTTGGGTCGCGAGCAGTACTTC	CASSTNLGREQYF
TRBD2	TRBV7-8	TRBJ2-7	-	TGTGCCAGCAGCTTAGCCGGGACTAGCGGGTTAAGTCGTGGGGAGCAGTACTTC	CASSLAGTSGLSRGEQYF
-	TRBV7-2	TRBJ2-3	-	TGTGCCAGCAGCTTCGGAACTAGCTTCAGCACAGATACGCAGTATTTT	CASSFGTSFSTDTQYF
TRBD2	TRBV7-6	TRBJ2-1	-	TGTGCCAGCAGCCCCTCCGGCGGGAGGTTGGTGGATGAGCAGTTCTTC	CASSPSGGRLVDEQFF
-	TRBV2	TRBJ2-5	many	TGTGCCAGCACTCGGGACCGCTCGGAGGAGACCCAGTACTTC	CASTRDRSEETQYF
-	TRBV7-2	TRBJ2-7	many	TGTGCCAGCAGCACGCAATCACCGTGGGAACAACGACCCTTCAATGAGCAGTACTTC	CASSTQSPWEQRPFNEQYF
TRBD1	TRBV7-6	TRBJ2-5	-	TGTGTCACAGGGGTTCAAGAGACCCAGTACTTC	CVTGVQETQYF
TRBD2	TRBV7-9	TRBJ2-2	-	TGTGCCAGCAGGGGTGGGACTAGCCCCACCGGGGAGCTGTTTTTT	CASRGGTSPTGELFF
TRBD1	TRBV28	TRBJ1-1	many	TGTGCCAGCGGGGGACAGGGAGGGGCGAGAGGAGCTTTCTTT	CASGGQGGARGAFF
-	TRBV7-2	TRBJ2-1	-	TGTGCCAGCAGCTTAGGCGGCTACGCATACAATGAGCAGTTCTTC	CASSLGGYAYNEQFF
TRBD2	TRBV12-5	TRBJ2-3	-	TGTGCTAGTGGATCCGGGACTAGCTGGGCAGATACGCAGTATTTT	CASGSGTSWADTQYF
-	TRBV11-3	TRBJ2-1	many	TGTGCCAGCAGCTTAGTTGGTCAGCTCCGGGATGAGCAGTTCTTC	CASSLVGQLRDEQFF
-	TRBV6-2/TRBV6-3	TRBJ2-1	once	TGTGCCAGCAGTTACGACTACCTCGAGATAAATGAGCAGTTCTTC	CASSYDYLEINEQFF